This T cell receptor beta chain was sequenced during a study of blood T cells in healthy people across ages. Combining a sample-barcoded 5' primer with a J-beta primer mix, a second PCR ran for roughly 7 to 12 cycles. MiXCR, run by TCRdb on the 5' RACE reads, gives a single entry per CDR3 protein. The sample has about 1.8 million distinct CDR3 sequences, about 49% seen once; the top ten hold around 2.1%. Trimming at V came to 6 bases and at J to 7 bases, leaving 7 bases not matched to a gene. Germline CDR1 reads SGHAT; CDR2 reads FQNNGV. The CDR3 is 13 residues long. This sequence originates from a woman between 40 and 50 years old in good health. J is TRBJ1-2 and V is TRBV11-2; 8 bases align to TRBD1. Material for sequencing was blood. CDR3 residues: CASRLTGVGGYTF. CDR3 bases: TGTGCCAGCAGATTGACAGGGGTCGGTGGCTACACCTTC.